This T cell receptor beta chain was captured by sequencing in a study of CD8+CD57+ T cells in acquired aplastic anemia. Study-level background: Across the sorted CD4+ and CD8+ cells, DNA amounts averaged approximately 3 ug. Study-level points and caveats: Patients and healthy controls showed no significant CD8+ Simpson's diversity difference.

On this clonotype: Its antigen is as yet unknown.

Germline V gene sequence: CDR1 KGHDR, CDR2 SFDVKD. The V end lost 3 bases, the J end lost 3 bases, and 13 bases lay between the germline ends. This CDR3 has 15 residues. The template used for profiling TCR beta VDJ and CDR3 was genomic DNA. A single record per CDR3 protein comes from TCRdb applying MiXCR to the reads. The sample includes about 120,000 distinct CDR3 sequences, about 60% seen only once; the top ten take about 29%. Patients chosen for sequencing had CD8+CD57+ cells that had expanded, as shown by flow cytometry. Acquired aplastic anemia of severe grade affected all patients. No therapy had been given to the patients at the time of blood sampling.

The V and J genes are TRBV24-1 and TRBJ2-5; D is perhaps TRBD1 or TRBD2 (6 bases each). Material for sequencing was sorted CD4+, CD8+, or CD8+CD57+ T cells (not recorded which) from PBMCs. This sequence originates from a human donor with aplastic anemia. CDR3 protein: CATSDAQGGEETQYF. The CDR3 DNA reads as TGTGCCACCAGTGATGCACAGGGCGGGGAAGAGACCCAGTACTTC.